What follows are 5 T cell receptor beta chains derived from one specimen sequenced in a study of cytomegalovirus exposure and HLA in healthy donors. The PCR ran on 60 Vbeta and 13 Jbeta primers. Repertoires were generated with immunoSEQ multiplex PCR, while TCRdb's copy carries only in-frame clones and drops some. Counted here are about 130,000 clones, about 82% occurring once; the ten biggest clones make up more than 1.5%. Sequencing was carried out using PBMCs. Receptor source: a man aged 50-60 years in good health and CMV-seronegative.

The chain carries TRBV7-2 and TRBJ2-1, with D possibly being TRBD2 (7 bases). CDR3 length equals 15 residues. Per the germline V gene, CDR1 is SGHTA and CDR2 is FQGNSA. The V gene lost 4 bases and the J gene lost 9 bases, with 19 bases spanning the gap. The CDR3 sequence: CASSSGWGGHIEQFF. The CDR3 nucleotides read TGTGCCAGCAGCTCGGGGTGGGGGGGGCACATTGAGCAGTTCTTC.

V is TRBV7-2 and J is TRBJ1-2; TRBD1 is a possible D gene (6 bases). Germline loops: CDR1 SGHTA, CDR2 FQGNSA. The V end lost 6 bases, the J end lost 3 bases, and 14 bases lay between the germline ends. This CDR3 comprises 14 residues. The CDR3 spells CASSSDSFYYGYTF. The CDR3 DNA follows: TGTGCCAGCAGTTCGGACAGCTTTTACTATGGCTACACCTTC.

The V call is TRBV9, the J call TRBJ2-2, with 7 bases matching TRBD2. Per the germline V gene, CDR1 is SGDLS and CDR2 is YYNGEE. With V trimmed by 0 bases and J by 4 bases, 6 bases remained unmatched. The CDR3 has 16 amino acids. The CDR3 sequence: CASSVGNGGITGELFF. CDR3 DNA sequence: TGTGCCAGCAGCGTAGGGAACGGGGGGATCACCGGGGAGCTGTTTTTT.

The rearrangement links TRBV2 to TRBJ2-3, with a possible D match to TRBD1 (5 bases). Deletions cut 7 bases from V and 2 bases from J, with 10 bases between. Germline CDR1 and CDR2: SNHLY and FYNNEI. The CDR3 extends over 13 amino acids. CDR3 region: CASTQGITDTQYF. The CDR3, as DNA: TGTGCCAGCACCCAGGGAATCACAGATACGCAGTATTTT.

V is TRBV11-2 and J is TRBJ2-7; weak D call: TRBD1 (5 bases). The CDR3 length is 13 residues. Looked up from germline, CDR1 is SGHAT and CDR2 is FQNNGV. Trimming took off 5 bases at V and 6 bases at J, with 14 bases between the two ends. The CDR3 is CASSQTGQGEQYF. CDR3 coding DNA: TGTGCCAGCAGCCAAACGGGTCAGGGCGAGCAGTACTTC.